The 26 T cell receptor beta chains presented below share a single source sample, sequenced in a study of tumor-infiltrating lymphocytes in localized non-small cell lung cancer. Profiling relied on immunoSEQ multiplex PCR, and the TCRdb table lists in-frame clones only, not all of them. Of over 10,000 clones detected, 67% appear once; the ten largest clones hold approximately 11%. The sample consisted of uninvolved lung tissue not adjacent to the tumor. The receptors originated from a human donor with non-small cell lung cancer.

V gene TRBV7-8 combines with J gene TRBJ1-1, with D possibly TRBD1 on 6 matching bases. Trimming left V 5 bases short and J 0 bases short, with 16 bases between. The CDR3 spans 16 residues. Germline V gives CDR1 SGHVS, CDR2 FQNEAQ. In DNA form, the CDR3 reads TGTGCCAGCAGCCCTGAACCCACAGGGCTGAACACTGAAGCTTTCTTT. The encoded protein is CASSPEPTGLNTEAFF. Complete variable domain (other parts from reference TRBV7-8 and TRBJ1-1): GAGVSQSPRYKVAKRGQDVALRCDPISGHVSLFWYQQALGQGPEFLTYFQNEAQLDKSGLPSDRFFAERPEGSVSTLKIQRTQQEDSAVYLCASSPEPTGLNTEAFFGQGTRLTVV.

V and J are TRBV6-5 and TRBJ2-1; TRBD2 matches 9 bases. The CDR3 is made up of 16 amino acids. Germline trimming cut 4 bases from V and 7 bases from J; bases unmatched to any gene: 11. Germline V gene sequence: CDR1 MNHEY, CDR2 SVGAGI. DNA of the CDR3: TGTGCCAGCAGTTCGTCGGCTAGCGGGGCCAAAAATGAGCAGTTCTTC. This sequence encodes CASSSSASGAKNEQFF.

This clone was found a few times. The chain couples TRBV9 to TRBJ1-6; perhaps TRBD1 as D (5 bases). Germline V gene sequence: CDR1 SGDLS, CDR2 YYNGEE. V was clipped by 2 bases and J by 8 bases, with 11 bases between them. The CDR3 is 14 residues long. The CDR3 spells CASSVQPGDSPLHF. The DNA of the CDR3 is TGTGCCAGCAGCGTCCAGCCGGGGGATTCACCCCTCCACTTT.

The chain links TRBV12-5 to TRBJ1-2; 8 positions match TRBD1. The germline V gene encodes CDR1 LGHNT and CDR2 FRNRAP. V lost 6 bases, J lost 1 base, and 7 bases stayed unmatched. CDR3 length equals 15 residues. The CDR3 spells CASGKTGVHNYGYTF. The CDR3 DNA reads TGTGCTAGTGGAAAGACAGGGGTCCATAACTATGGCTACACCTTC.

The V gene is TRBV6-5, the J gene TRBJ1-2; D is unresolved. V lost 7 bases, J lost 4 bases, and 13 bases lay in between. Germline-derived CDR1 and CDR2 are MNHEY and SVGAGI. This CDR3 contains 13 residues. As DNA, the CDR3 is TGTGCCAGCACTACCGACAAGAGCTATGGCTACACCTTC. Translating gives CASTTDKSYGYTF.

The chain couples TRBV9 to TRBJ1-1; weak D call: TRBD1 (5 bases). Germline values: CDR1 SGDLS, CDR2 YYNGEE. The V end lost 4 bases, the J end lost 1 base, and 14 bases lay between the germline ends. The CDR3 loop spans 15 amino acids. CDR3: CASSPRRGENTEAFF. DNA of the CDR3: TGTGCCAGCAGCCCTAGGCGGGGGGAGAACACTGAAGCTTTCTTT.

The rearrangement links TRBV19 to TRBJ2-1; TRBD2 matches at 7 bases. CDR1 and CDR2 (germline): LNHDA, SQIVND (reference sequence). The CDR3 runs to 18 residues. Trimming at V came to 0 bases and at J to 0 bases, leaving 8 bases not matched to a gene. The CDR3 reads CASSIDLTSVDSYNEQFF. CDR3 nucleotides: TGTGCCAGTAGTATAGATCTCACTAGCGTGGACTCCTACAATGAGCAGTTCTTC. Based on the CDR3 plus reference TRBV19 and TRBJ2-1, the full variable domain is DGGITQSPKYLFRKEGQNVTLSCEQNLNHDAMYWYRQDPGQGLRLIYYSQIVNDFQKGDIAEGYSVSREKKESFPLTVTSAQKNPTAFYLCASSIDLTSVDSYNEQFFGPGTRLTVL.

This chain links TRBV6-1 with TRBJ1-2; 10 bases line up with TRBD1. The CDR3 extends over 17 amino acids. Germline V CDR1 and CDR2: MNHNS, SASEGT. Trimming removed 0 bases from V and 4 bases from J; junction bases left unmatched: 8. The CDR3, as DNA: TGTGCCAGCAGTGAAGCACTGACAGGGGGCGCCTCCTATGGCTACACCTTC. It yields the protein CASSEALTGGASYGYTF.

The chain links TRBV5-4 to TRBJ2-5; possibly TRBD2 for D (6 bases). The germline CDR1 and CDR2 sequences are SGHNT and YYREEE (reference sequence). The V and J ends lost 0 bases and 2 bases respectively, with 11 bases between them. The CDR3 runs 15 residues. DNA for the CDR3: TGTGCCAGCAGCTTGGCCGGGAGCAGTCAAGAGACCCAGTACTTC. This translates into CASSLAGSSQETQYF.

The gene calls are TRBV11-2 and TRBJ2-7; D possibly uses TRBD1 or TRBD2 (5 bases each). Germline lookup yields CDR1 SGHAT and CDR2 FQNNGV. The CDR3 length is 16 residues. Trimming pared 5 bases from V and 4 bases from J, leaving 21 bases between. CDR3 amino acids: CASSNRFRDGGYEQYF. The CDR3 DNA sequence: TGTGCCAGCAGCAACAGATTCCGGGACGGTGGGTACGAGCAGTACTTC.

V and J are TRBV5-1 and TRBJ2-1; 14 nucleotides match TRBD2. J was trimmed by 7 bases and V by 0 bases; bases with no gene match: 3. This CDR3 contains 16 residues. CDR1 SGHRS and CDR2 YFSETQ come from the germline V gene. In DNA, the CDR3 is TGCGCCAGCAGCTTGGGACTAGCGGGGGGGCAGAATGAGCAGTTCTTC. Its translation is CASSLGLAGGQNEQFF.

The genes are TRBV7-6 and TRBJ2-7, with D possibly matching TRBD1 (6 bases). Germline CDR1 reads SGHVS; CDR2 reads FNYEAQ. V dropped 5 bases and J dropped 6 bases, with 20 bases sitting between them. This CDR3 comprises 15 residues. The CDR3 DNA sequence: TGTGCCAGCAGCCCTGACATCACAGGGTCGCGCGAGCAGTACTTC. Translated, it gives CASSPDITGSREQYF.

The chain combines TRBV10-3 with TRBJ1-1; 9 nucleotides line up with TRBD1. V lost 9 bases to trimming and J lost 5 bases; unmatched junction nucleotides: 16. This CDR3 is built from 16 residues. Germline loops: CDR1 ENHRY, CDR2 SYGVKD. This CDR3 is CAISRQGTGRVTEAFF. For the CDR3, the DNA is TGTGCCATTAGCCGGCAGGGGACAGGGCGGGTGACTGAAGCTTTCTTT.

The chain links TRBV6-5 to TRBJ2-2; D is ambiguous. The V end was cut by 0 bases, the J end by 4 bases, with 3 bases between. The CDR3 covers 13 residues. Germline V CDR1 and CDR2: MNHEY, SVGAGI. CDR3 sequence reads: CASSYSSTGELFF. DNA for the CDR3: TGTGCCAGCAGTTACTCGAGCACCGGGGAGCTGTTTTTT.

The rearrangement joins TRBV4-1 to TRBJ2-2; no clear D gene. Germline V gene data show CDR1 as MGHRA and CDR2 as YSYEKL. The CDR3 runs 16 residues. V lost 1 base to trimming and J lost 2 bases, with 11 bases between them. The CDR3 reads CASSQGSALNTGELFF. Written as DNA, the CDR3 is TGCGCCAGCAGCCAAGGATCTGCCCTTAACACCGGGGAGCTGTTTTTT.

V gene TRBV27 combines with J gene TRBJ2-7; D remains unclear. This CDR3 comprises 14 residues. CDR1 and CDR2 (germline): MNHEY, SMNVEV (reference sequence). The V end lost 3 bases, the J end lost 3 bases, and 12 bases lay between the germline ends. CDR3 in amino acids: CASSFGRLDYEQYF. Here the CDR3 DNA reads TGTGCCAGCAGTTTCGGAAGGCTGGACTACGAGCAGTACTTC.

V usage is TRBV4-3 and J usage is TRBJ2-7; 8 nucleotides line up with TRBD1. The CDR3 contains 15 residues. V lost 0 bases, J lost 5 bases, and 6 bases stayed unmatched. The germline V gene has CDR1 LGHNA and CDR2 YSLEER. CDR3 amino acids: CASSQDRTGPDEQYF. The CDR3 nucleotides read TGCGCCAGCAGCCAAGACCGGACAGGGCCGGACGAGCAGTACTTC.

The V and J genes are TRBV9 and TRBJ2-1; perhaps TRBD1 as D (5 bases). Trimming shortened V by 0 bases and J by 6 bases, and 13 bases separated the two germline ends. The germline CDR1 and CDR2 sequences are SGDLS and YYNGEE. The CDR3 length is 15 residues. In DNA, the CDR3 is TGTGCCAGCAGCGTAGCAGGGCACCGAGGCAATGAGCAGTTCTTC. It is translated as CASSVAGHRGNEQFF.

The gene calls are TRBV21-1 and TRBJ2-3; TRBD2 is the table's D call, not checked against the DNA. TRBV21-1 is labeled a pseudogene. This CDR3 region has 19 residues. In DNA, the CDR3 is TGTGCCAGCATCAAGACGCCTTCCGTACGGGAGGCCTCCACAGATACGCAGTATTTT. Translated: CASIKTPSVREASTDTQYF.

The chain recombines TRBV28 with TRBJ1-1, with unresolved D. The ends were cut back, 2 bases at V and 4 bases at J, with 17 bases in the middle. The CDR3 totals 16 residues. The germline V gene encodes CDR1 MDHEN and CDR2 SYDVKM. CDR3 sequence (DNA): TGTGCCAGCAGTTTAATGCCCACGACCCGGGGCACTGAAGCTTTCTTT. Translation: CASSLMPTTRGTEAFF.

This chain connects TRBV9 to TRBJ2-7; TRBD2 agrees at 12 bases. The germline V gene has CDR1 SGDLS and CDR2 YYNGEE. CDR3 length equals 14 residues. Trimming cost V 0 bases and J 6 bases; bases outside gene matches: 1. CDR3 sequence (DNA): TGTGCCAGCAGCGTAGGACTAGCGGGAGCCGAGCAGTACTTC. Translation: CASSVGLAGAEQYF.

This clone is medium-sized by share. The CDR3 DNA is TGTGCCAGCAGCCCCACCGGGACAGGGAGGGGTGAGCAGTTCTTC. As protein: CASSPTGTGRGEQFF. J is TRBJ2-1 and V is TRBV5-6; 9 nucleotides agree with TRBD1. Germline lookup yields CDR1 SGHDT and CDR2 YYEEEE. The V gene end was trimmed by 4 bases and the J gene end by 9 bases; junction bases not matched to a gene: 11. The CDR3 length is 15 residues. The complete variable domain, with remaining parts taken from reference TRBV5-6 and TRBJ2-1, reads DAGVTQSPTHLIKTRGQQVTLRCSPKSGHDTVSWYQQALGQGPQFIFQYYEEEERQRGNFPDRFSGHQFPNYSSELNVNALLLGDSALYLCASSPTGTGRGEQFFGPGTRLTVL.

The genes are TRBV5-1 and TRBJ1-1; TRBD1 matches at 11 bases. V shed 7 bases, J shed 5 bases, and the junction held 7 bases outside the gene matches. The germline V gene encodes CDR1 SGHRS and CDR2 YFSETQ. CDR3 length: 14 amino acids. CDR3 sequence reads: CASEGTGGGTEAFF. Here the CDR3 DNA reads TGCGCCAGCGAGGGGACAGGGGGTGGAACTGAAGCTTTCTTT.

The chain is built from TRBV7-2 and TRBJ2-1; D gene uncertain. The germline gives CDR1 SGHTA, CDR2 FQGNSA. The CDR3 contains 15 residues. V lost 0 bases and J lost 0, with 6 bases in between. The CDR3 DNA is TGTGCCAGCAGCTTAGCTCGGGTCTCCTACAATGAGCAGTTCTTC. Protein product: CASSLARVSYNEQFF.

The V gene is TRBV6-5, the J gene TRBJ2-5, with a tentative D call TRBD1 (6 bases). V was cut by 6 bases and J by 8 bases, with 16 bases left in between. CDR1 MNHEY and CDR2 SVGAGI come from the germline V gene. This CDR3 is built from 13 residues. Here the CDR3 DNA reads TGTGCCAGCAGAGAACAGGGTCTAGGTACCCAGTACTTC. Amino acid sequence: CASREQGLGTQYF.

This clone was counted between two and nine times. The rearrangement uses TRBV19 and TRBJ2-5, with TRBD2 as a possible D gene (5 bases). Germline V lookup: CDR1 LNHDA, CDR2 SQIVND (reference sequence). This CDR3 has 14 amino acids. The V end lost 3 bases, the J end lost 4 bases, and 12 bases lay between the germline ends. For the CDR3, the DNA is TGTGCCAGTAGTATTGGACTTACAAGAGAGACCCAGTACTTC. Translation: CASSIGLTRETQYF.